The 17 T cell receptor beta chains below were found in one sample sequenced in a study of Ad26.COV2.S vaccination and SARS-CoV-2 variants. The repertoire was sequenced with immunoSEQ multiplex PCR; TCRdb's copy has only in-frame clones and lacks some. Of around 320,000 clones listed, around 85% are singletons. Described treatment: about 20 received Ad26.COV2.S at low or high dose, single or two shots; about 5 received placebo; per-sample allocation not given. Day 63 following the first vaccine or placebo injection was when the samples were taken. This material consisted of peripheral blood, taken in a trial of Ad26.COV2.S vaccine versus placebo. These receptors were obtained from a person between 18 and 60 years old who received the Ad26.COV2.S COVID-19 vaccine or a placebo.

This chain uses TRBV4-1 with TRBJ1-5, with D hard to call. CDR3 size: 11 residues. The germline CDR1 and CDR2 sequences are MGHRA and YSYEKL. V lost 3 bases and J lost 6, with 3 bases in between. DNA of the CDR3: TGCGCCAGCAGCCAGAGTCAGCCCCAGCATTTT. Amino acid sequence: CASSQSQPQHF.

The CDR3 nucleotides are TGTGCCAGCAGCTTGGGACAGGGGGGGGACTATGGCTACACCTTC. Amino acids: CASSLGQGGDYGYTF. The chain is built from TRBV7-6 and TRBJ1-2, with TRBD1 matching 11 bases. From germline, CDR1 is SGHVS and CDR2 FNYEAQ. The CDR3 totals 15 residues. V dropped 3 bases and J dropped 3; count of bases not matched to a gene: 3.

The V call is TRBV5-1, the J call TRBJ1-1, with a tentative D call TRBD1 (5 bases). V was cut by 4 bases and J by 4 bases, with 14 bases left in between. Germline V gene lookup returns CDR1 SGHRS and CDR2 YFSETQ. There are 14 residues in the CDR3. The CDR3 sequence: CASSPDPGGTEAFF. In DNA form, the CDR3 reads TGCGCCAGCAGCCCTGACCCGGGGGGCACTGAAGCTTTCTTT.

This rearrangement joins TRBV3-1 (or the pseudogene TRBV3-2) to TRBJ1-2; D is uncertain. Germline V gene data show CDR1 as LGHDT and CDR2 as YNNKEL (reference sequence). Trimming stripped 4 bases from V and 3 bases from J, with 18 bases between. This CDR3 has 16 residues. The CDR3 bases are TGTGCCAGCAGCCCTCGGACGGCCCCGTGGGACTATGGCTACACCTTC. Translated, it gives CASSPRTAPWDYGYTF.

Points on this clone: The identical CDR3 is also encoded by other nucleotide sequences in the sample. V is TRBV5-1 and J is TRBJ2-7; a weak D match, TRBD2 (6 bases). This CDR3 comprises 13 residues. Germline assignment: CDR1 SGHRS and CDR2 YFSETQ. V lost 4 bases, J lost 3 bases, and 11 bases lay in between. For the CDR3, the DNA is TGCGCCAGCAGCCTGGGACTGGACTACGAGCAGTACTTC. It specifies CASSLGLDYEQYF.

J is TRBJ2-5 and V is TRBV19; no reliable D call. V lost 7 bases and J 2 bases, leaving 11 bases between the germline ends. The CDR3 is made up of 13 amino acids. The germline gives CDR1 LNHDA, CDR2 SQIVND (reference sequence). The CDR3 region is CASNRDGQETQYF. The CDR3 coding sequence is TGTGCCAGTAATAGGGATGGGCAAGAGACCCAGTACTTC.

The chain employs TRBV5-5 and TRBJ1-6, with TRBD1 as a possible D gene (5 bases). The V gene lost 1 base and the J gene lost 0 bases, with 11 bases spanning the gap. Germline CDR1 SGHKS, CDR2 YYEKEE (reference sequence). The CDR3 extends over 17 amino acids. CDR3 coding DNA: TGTGCCAGCAGCTTGATCCGGACAAGCTCCTATAATTCACCCCTCCACTTT. Protein: CASSLIRTSSYNSPLHF.

The chain has TRBV5-1 and TRBJ2-7; 9 positions match TRBD1. This CDR3 is built from 14 residues. Germline lookup yields CDR1 SGHRS and CDR2 YFSETQ. V dropped 0 bases and J dropped 5; count of bases not matched to a gene: 3. CDR3 nucleotides: TGCGCCAGCAGCTTGGGGGACAGGGTCAACGAGCAGTACTTC. Its protein product is CASSLGDRVNEQYF.

This clone appeared a few times. The chain has TRBV6-5 and TRBJ2-3; 13 bases fit TRBD2. J was trimmed by 4 bases and V by 0 bases; bases with no gene match: 1. Germline V gene lookup returns CDR1 MNHEY and CDR2 SVGAGI. The CDR3 is 16 amino acids. The CDR3 DNA reads TGTGCCAGCAGTTACTCGGGGACTAGCGGGGCAGATACGCAGTATTTT. It translates to CASSYSGTSGADTQYF.

CDR3 bases: TGTGCCAGCAGTGAACTCCTGAACACTGAAGCTTTCTTT. Translated, it gives CASSELLNTEAFF. V is TRBV2 and J is TRBJ1-1; D is unclear. The CDR3 extends over 13 amino acids. V lost 2 bases and J lost 0, with 4 bases in between. Germline CDR1 is SNHLY and CDR2 is FYNNEI.

This clone came up a few times. The chain is built from TRBV29-1 and TRBJ1-3; no reliable D call. Germline V gene lookup returns CDR1 SQVTM and CDR2 ANQGSEA. The CDR3 is 13 amino acids. V was cut by 4 bases and J by 0 bases, with 7 bases left in between. This chain's CDR3 is CSVVGVSGNTIYF. The CDR3 coding sequence is TGCAGCGTTGTGGGTGTCTCTGGAAACACCATATATTTT.

This clone has only a few counts. The chain is built from TRBV4-1 and TRBJ2-7; D may match TRBD1 or TRBD2 (6 bases each). V was clipped by 0 bases and J by 3 bases, with 12 bases between them. Germline V gene sequence: CDR1 MGHRA, CDR2 YSYEKL. This CDR3 contains 15 residues. The CDR3 DNA sequence: TGCGCCAGCAGCCAAGACCCCGGGGGCAACTACGAGCAGTACTTC. Translated: CASSQDPGGNYEQYF.

This clone was detected only a few times. V usage is TRBV9 and J usage is TRBJ2-5; no definite D call. Trimming took off 4 bases at V and 4 bases at J, with 11 bases between the two ends. This CDR3 contains 13 residues. CDR1 is SGDLS and CDR2 is YYNGEE in the germline V gene. The DNA for the CDR3 is TGTGCCAGCAGCTCCCACCCGGGAGAGACCCAGTACTTC. It specifies CASSSHPGETQYF. Full variable domain (remainder filled in from reference TRBV9 and TRBJ2-5): DSGVTQTPKHLITATGQRVTLRCSPRSGDLSVYWYQQSLDQGLQFLIQYYNGEERAKGNILERFSAQQFPDLHSELNLSSLELGDSALYFCASSSHPGETQYFGPGTRLLVL.

This clone was seen only once. V usage is TRBV28 and J usage is TRBJ1-2; D gene ambiguous. This CDR3 has 15 amino acids. V was clipped by 4 bases and J by 4 bases, with 16 bases between them. Germline V lookup: CDR1 MDHEN, CDR2 SYDVKM. CDR3 DNA: TGTGCCAGCAGTTGGAGTCCCCTTGGTATCTATGGCTACACCTTC. Amino acids: CASSWSPLGIYGYTF.

The chain couples TRBV29-1 to TRBJ2-3; 11 nucleotides match TRBD2. Germline V gives CDR1 SQVTM, CDR2 ANQGSEA. The V and J ends lost 4 bases and 3 bases, in that order; junction bases with no gene match: 6. This CDR3 contains 15 residues. The chain's CDR3 is CSVVIAGGVTDTQYF. CDR3 bases: TGCAGCGTTGTAATAGCGGGGGGGGTAACAGATACGCAGTATTTT.

The CDR3, as DNA: TGTGCCAGCAGCGAGGGACAGGGGGCCCTCTACAATGAGCAGTTCTTC. It is translated as CASSEGQGALYNEQFF. The J gene is TRBJ2-1, the V gene TRBV11-2; 12 bases are shared with TRBD1. After removal of 5 bases from V and 3 bases from J, the junction contained 5 bases not matched to a gene. The V gene's germline CDR1 is SGHAT and CDR2 FQNNGV. The CDR3 consists of 16 residues.

This chain joins TRBV19 and TRBJ2-5; 12 bases line up with TRBD1. The CDR3 covers 16 residues. Germline CDR1 is LNHDA and CDR2 is SQIVND (reference sequence). V lost 6 bases to trimming and J lost 5 bases; unmatched junction nucleotides: 10. DNA for the CDR3: TGTGCCAGTAGCCCCCGGGACAGGGGGCGCCAGGAGACCCAGTACTTC. Protein sequence: CASSPRDRGRQETQYF.